Below, 32 T cell receptor beta chains from the same sample are listed, as sequenced in a study of T-cell memory formation after mild COVID-19. MiXCR was run by TCRdb on the 5' RACE reads, yielding one entry per CDR3 protein. Of approximately 290,000 distinct CDR3 sequences listed, roughly 8% were seen once; the top ten hold about 20%. The sequencing sample was made of PBMCs or a T cell subset sorted from them (not recorded which). The receptors here all came from a man between 18 and 29 years old who had mild COVID-19 (a few samples of this study predate the infection). Cell type and time point are not known.

The chain is built from TRBV29-1 and TRBJ2-4; unclear D gene. V was shortened by 4 bases and J by 0 bases, with 7 bases between the two germline ends. The CDR3 is 13 amino acids. Germline-derived CDR1 and CDR2 are SQVTM and ANQGSEA. In nucleotides, the CDR3 is TGCAGCGTTGCTCAATTAGCCAAAAACATTCAGTACTTC. Translation gives CSVAQLAKNIQYF.

This clonotype has a count of ten or more. At one of its ends the junction is not consistent with the germline gene, which may arise from a read error. The V call is TRBV6-5, the J call TRBJ1-6; TRBD1 aligns across 7 bases. Germline CDR1 MNHEY, CDR2 SVGAGI. This CDR3 comprises 11 residues. CDR3 nucleotides: TGTGCCAGCAGTTACGGGGACAGAACCATCTTT. It codes for CASSYGDRTIF.

In this sample, this clonotype turned up a few times. The J gene is TRBJ1-1, the V gene TRBV5-1; D not resolved. The germline V gene has CDR1 SGHRS and CDR2 YFSETQ. This CDR3 has 14 residues. V lost 0 bases and J lost 1, with 7 bases in between. The CDR3 coding sequence is TGCGCCAGCAGCTTGGACGGGCAGAACACTGAAGCTTTCTTT. Residues: CASSLDGQNTEAFF.

The genes are TRBV20-1 and TRBJ2-3; 7 bases agree with TRBD2. This CDR3 is built from 14 residues. Germline trimming cut 6 bases from V and 3 bases from J; bases unmatched to any gene: 9. Germline V gene lookup returns CDR1 DFQATT and CDR2 SNEGSKA (reference sequence). DNA for the CDR3: TGCAGTGCAGGCCGGGACTATGGTACAGATACGCAGTATTTT. Translated: CSAGRDYGTDTQYF.

This chain's CDR3 is CASSLNSAWHRHSNSPLHF. CDR3 coding DNA: TGCGCCAGCAGCTTGAACTCGGCCTGGCACCGGCATAGTAATTCACCCCTCCACTTT. This chain joins TRBV5-1 and TRBJ1-6; no reliable D call. CDR3 size: 19 residues. Germline V gives CDR1 SGHRS, CDR2 YFSETQ. V dropped 1 base and J dropped 6 bases, with 23 bases sitting between them.

V and J are TRBV5-1 and TRBJ1-1; TRBD1 matches 9 bases. Germline V CDR1 and CDR2: SGHRS, YFSETQ. The CDR3 is 14 residues long. Trimming cost V 4 bases and J 5 bases; bases outside gene matches: 6. Here the CDR3 reads CASSAQGAVTEAFF. CDR3 DNA: TGCGCCAGCAGCGCACAGGGGGCGGTTACTGAAGCTTTCTTT.

The sample holds many counts of this clonotype. The V and J genes are TRBV20-1 and TRBJ2-3, with D possibly being TRBD2 (7 bases). Germline values: CDR1 DFQATT, CDR2 SNEGSKA (reference sequence). The CDR3 is 14 amino acids. The V end was cut by 2 bases, the J end by 4 bases, with 13 bases between. CDR3 nucleotides: TGCAGTGCTAGATCTGGGGGGGCCCCAGATACGCAGTATTTT. This sequence encodes CSARSGGAPDTQYF.

V gene TRBV3-1 combines with J gene TRBJ2-2; a weak D match, TRBD2 (6 bases). The CDR3 covers 14 residues. Germline V gene lookup returns CDR1 LGHDT and CDR2 YNNKEL (reference sequence). V shed 7 bases and J shed 4 bases, with 13 bases lying between them. CDR3 sequence (DNA): TGTGCCAGCACCAGCGGGTTAGGCACCGGGGAGCTGTTTTTT. This translates into CASTSGLGTGELFF.

This clonotype occurred many times. The chain employs TRBV6-5 and TRBJ2-7; unclear D gene. V shed 5 bases and J shed 3 bases, with 8 bases lying between them. The V gene's germline CDR1 is MNHEY and CDR2 SVGAGI. CDR3 size: 12 residues. DNA for the CDR3: TGTGCCAGCAGTGGATTGCGCTACGAGCAGTACTTC. Protein: CASSGLRYEQYF.

This sequence joins TRBV7-2 and TRBJ2-1; 8 nucleotides match TRBD1. The J segment lost 7 bases and the V segment lost 8 bases, leaving 4 bases of the junction unmatched. Germline CDR1 is SGHTA and CDR2 is FQGNSA. The CDR3 length is 12 residues. The DNA of the CDR3 is TGTGCCAGCGGGCGGACAGGGAATGAGCAGTTCTTC. It encodes CASGRTGNEQFF.

At least ten counts were recorded for this clonotype. The chain combines TRBV12-3 or TRBV12-4 with TRBJ1-5; maybe TRBD1 (5 bases). V was shortened by 0 bases and J by 2 bases, with 8 bases between the two germline ends. The CDR3 contains 15 residues. The CDR3 loop is CASSLALGGNQPQHF. Written as DNA, the CDR3 is TGTGCCAGCAGTTTAGCTCTAGGGGGCAATCAGCCCCAGCATTTT.

V is TRBV5-4 and J is TRBJ2-1; 10 bases are a match to TRBD1. The CDR3 has 15 amino acids. Germline loops: CDR1 SGHNT, CDR2 YYREEE (reference sequence). Trimming cost V 0 bases and J 4 bases; bases outside gene matches: 1. The CDR3: CASSLEGQGYNEQFF. The CDR3 coding sequence is TGTGCCAGCAGCTTGGAGGGACAGGGGTACAATGAGCAGTTCTTC.

This sequence joins TRBV12-3 or TRBV12-4 and TRBJ1-4; D remains ambiguous. The CDR3 is 12 residues long. V gave up 2 bases and J gave up 4 bases, with 2 bases separating them. The CDR3 DNA reads as TGTGCCAGCAGTTTATTTAATGAAAAACTGTTTTTT. Protein: CASSLFNEKLFF.

This rearrangement joins TRBV11-2 to TRBJ1-1; D is ambiguous. Looked up from germline, CDR1 is SGHAT and CDR2 is FQNNGV. The CDR3 runs to 14 residues. V was shortened by 5 bases and J by 7 bases, with 17 bases between the two germline ends. The DNA for the CDR3 is TGTGCCAGCAGCCCAACACCGCTCAGTGATGAAGCTTTCTTT. It specifies CASSPTPLSDEAFF.

This clonotype was seen a few times. CDR3 sequence: CASSLNRAYEQYF. CDR3 DNA sequence: TGTGCCAGCAGCTTAAATAGGGCCTACGAGCAGTACTTC. J is TRBJ2-7 and V is TRBV7-3; no firm D call. V lost 1 base, J lost 2 bases, and 6 bases lay in between. Germline assignment: CDR1 SGHTA and CDR2 FQGTGA. The CDR3 length is 13 residues.

V gene TRBV7-8 combines with J gene TRBJ1-1; the D is unclear. Between the trimmed V and J ends, which lost 2 bases and 12 bases, there was a span of 22 bases. From germline, CDR1 is SGHVS and CDR2 FQNEAQ. The CDR3 loop spans 15 amino acids. The CDR3 reads CASSLNARGLGLTFF. CDR3 nucleotides: TGTGCCAGCAGCTTAAATGCGAGAGGACTGGGCCTAACTTTCTTT.

This clonotype appeared a few times. The V and J genes are TRBV20-1 and TRBJ2-2; 7 bases line up with TRBD1. The CDR3 is made up of 15 amino acids. Germline V gene lookup returns CDR1 DFQATT and CDR2 SNEGSKA (reference sequence). V dropped 0 bases and J dropped 5; count of bases not matched to a gene: 6. This CDR3 is CSARDFSRGTGELFF. The CDR3 DNA reads TGCAGTGCTAGAGATTTCTCCAGGGGGACCGGGGAGCTGTTTTTT.

This clonotype was detected many times. The chain is built from TRBV6-5 and TRBJ2-1; D remains ambiguous. Germline loops: CDR1 MNHEY, CDR2 SVGAGI. This CDR3 has 15 residues. The V and J ends lost 2 bases and 2 bases respectively, with 10 bases between them. The CDR3, as DNA: TGTGCCAGCAGTTACGCGGTGCCAACCTACAATGAGCAGTTCTTC. Protein sequence: CASSYAVPTYNEQFF.

This clonotype was found a few times. V gene TRBV9 combines with J gene TRBJ2-2; D is ambiguous. The CDR3 extends over 16 amino acids. Trimming removed 0 bases at V and 5 bases at J, with 14 bases between. Germline CDR1 is SGDLS and CDR2 is YYNGEE. Written as DNA, the CDR3 is TGTGCCAGCAGCGTAGGCCCTGGTGTCTTAACCGGGGAGCTGTTTTTT. This codes for CASSVGPGVLTGELFF.

This clonotype came up a few times. CDR3 in amino acids: CASSYPTSYEQYV. In nucleotides, the CDR3 is TGTGCCAGCAGTTACCCCACCTCCTACGAGCAGTACGTC. The V gene is TRBV6-2 or TRBV6-3, the J gene TRBJ2-7, with D unresolved. V lost 2 bases to trimming and J lost 0 bases, with 5 bases between them. The CDR3 spans 13 residues. The germline V gene has CDR1 MNHEY and CDR2 SVGEGT.

V and J are TRBV7-9 and TRBJ2-1, with 8 bases fitting TRBD2. CDR3 length: 13 residues. The germline V gene encodes CDR1 SEHNR and CDR2 FQNEAQ (reference sequence). The trim removed 7 bases at V and 6 bases at J, leaving 5 bases unmatched. CDR3 amino acids: CASNAGGFNEQFF. The CDR3 region has the DNA TGTGCCAGCAACGCGGGGGGCTTCAATGAGCAGTTCTTC.

This clonotype was counted a few times. V usage is TRBV27 and J usage is TRBJ2-2; a weak D match, TRBD1 (6 bases). Germline CDR1 is MNHEY and CDR2 is SMNVEV (reference sequence). Trimming took off 7 bases at V and 2 bases at J, with 14 bases between the two ends. The CDR3 loop spans 15 amino acids. Here the CDR3 reads CASTPQGHNTGELFF. The CDR3 bases are TGTGCCAGCACCCCTCAGGGACACAACACCGGGGAGCTGTTTTTT.

This clonotype has a handful of counts. The rearrangement joins TRBV19 to TRBJ2-2, with 7 bases that match TRBD1. The V segment lost 5 bases and the J segment 3 bases; nucleotides outside the gene matches: 6. Germline V gives CDR1 LNHDA, CDR2 SQIVND (reference sequence). The CDR3 is 15 residues long. The CDR3 loop is CASSPGTAYTGELFF. CDR3 bases: TGTGCCAGTAGTCCCGGGACAGCCTACACCGGGGAGCTGTTTTTT.

This clonotype was seen more than once but under ten times. The chain is built from TRBV6-6 and TRBJ1-5; D not certain. CDR3 length equals 12 residues. Trimming removed 11 bases from V and 5 bases from J, with 13 bases in between. CDR1 MNHNY and CDR2 SVGAGI come from the germline V gene (reference sequence). For the CDR3, the DNA is TGTGCCGGGCACGGACCTGATCAGCCCCAGCATTTT. Its translation is CAGHGPDQPQHF.

There are a few counts of this clonotype. J is TRBJ2-7 and V is TRBV7-3; no clear D gene. Germline loops: CDR1 SGHTA, CDR2 FQGTGA. The CDR3 length is 12 residues. V was cut by 1 base and J by 5 bases, with 6 bases left in between. CDR3 in DNA: TGTGCCAGCAGCTTAAGCAGAAACGAGCAGTACGTC. It yields the protein CASSLSRNEQYV.

This clonotype was seen more than once but under ten times. The chain carries TRBV12-3 or TRBV12-4 and TRBJ1-1; D not certain. This CDR3 is built from 11 residues. V was trimmed by 1 base and J by 11 bases, leaving 8 bases between them. The CDR3 reads CASSLGLLAFF. The CDR3 DNA sequence: TGTGCCAGCAGTTTAGGGCTTTTGGCTTTCTTT.

This clonotype was recorded at least ten times. This chain uses TRBV7-6 with TRBJ1-4; D might be TRBD1 (5 bases). V gave up 5 bases and J gave up 8 bases, with 9 bases separating them. The CDR3 runs to 12 residues. Germline V gene lookup returns CDR1 SGHVS and CDR2 FNYEAQ. CDR3 in amino acids: CASSRGGEKLFF. CDR3 bases: TGTGCCAGCAGCAGGGGAGGAGAAAAACTGTTTTTT. The whole variable domain, remainder taken from reference TRBV7-6 and TRBJ1-4, is GAGVSQSPRYKVTKRGQDVALRCDPISGHVSLYWYRQALGQGPEFLTYFNYEAQQDKSGLPNDRFSAERPEGSISTLTIQRTEQRDSAMYRCASSRGGEKLFFGSGTQLSVL.

This clonotype was detected ten times or more. The genes are TRBV9 and TRBJ1-1; D is undetermined. V dropped 6 bases and J dropped 1 base, with 10 bases sitting between them. CDR3 length equals 13 residues. CDR1 and CDR2 from the germline V gene are SGDLS and YYNGEE. CDR3 protein: CASNAWGNTEAFF. CDR3 sequence (DNA): TGTGCCAGCAACGCCTGGGGGAACACTGAAGCTTTCTTT. Combining the CDR3 with reference TRBV9 and TRBJ1-1 gives the whole variable domain DSGVTQTPKHLITATGQRVTLRCSPRSGDLSVYWYQQSLDQGLQFLIQYYNGEERAKGNILERFSAQQFPDLHSELNLSSLELGDSALYFCASNAWGNTEAFFGQGTRLTVV.

This clonotype was counted only a few times. The V call is TRBV5-6, the J call TRBJ1-2; TRBD1 might be the D (6 bases). Trimming shortened V by 3 bases and J by 5 bases, and 11 bases separated the two germline ends. The CDR3 is made up of 13 amino acids. Germline V lookup: CDR1 SGHDT, CDR2 YYEEEE. As DNA, the CDR3 is TGTGCCAGCAGCTATGACAGGAAGTATGGCTACACCTTC. Its protein is CASSYDRKYGYTF. Supplemented by reference TRBV5-6 and TRBJ1-2, the full variable domain reads DAGVTQSPTHLIKTRGQQVTLRCSPKSGHDTVSWYQQALGQGPQFIFQYYEEEERQRGNFPDRFSGHQFPNYSSELNVNALLLGDSALYLCASSYDRKYGYTFGSGTRLTVV.

This clonotype occurred a few times. This rearrangement joins TRBV15 to TRBJ2-3; 7 nucleotides line up with TRBD2. The CDR3 has 19 amino acids. The junction had 13 bases not matched to a gene; V was cut back by 0 bases and J by 1 base. The germline CDR1 and CDR2 sequences are LNHNV and YYDKDF (reference sequence). Here the CDR3 DNA reads TGTGCCACCAGCAGAGAGTTCGGGTTACAAGCGGGACGCACAGATACGCAGTATTTT. It translates to CATSREFGLQAGRTDTQYF.

This clonotype was picked up a small number of times. The J gene is TRBJ1-3, the V gene TRBV7-9; D is undetermined. CDR3 length: 12 amino acids. The germline V gene encodes CDR1 SEHNR and CDR2 FQNEAQ (reference sequence). V was clipped by 3 bases and J by 4 bases, with 4 bases between them. CDR3 sequence reads: CASSLEGNTIYF. In DNA form, the CDR3 reads TGTGCCAGCAGCTTGGAGGGAAACACCATATATTTT.

To note about this clonotype: A much larger clone differs by one base, so this may be a read error. J is TRBJ1-1 and V is TRBV6-2 or TRBV6-3; D unresolved. The germline V gene encodes CDR1 MNHEY and CDR2 SVGEGT. There are 11 residues in the CDR3. The DNA of the CDR3 is TGTGCCAGCAGCCTGGAGACTGAAGCTTTATTT. It translates to CASSLETEALF.